The clone carrying this T cell receptor (beta chain) was picked up many times. Its matching antigen is unknown. The data originate from a study of spatial heterogeneity in lung cancer. The study's findings and limits: Expanded tumor TCRs that were ubiquitous appeared in blood more at resection than follow-up.

TCRdb re-derived calls from the 5' RACE reads in MiXCR, one entry per CDR3 protein. The sample shows approximately 70,000 distinct CDR3 sequences, roughly 9% of them seen only once. Described time point: blood at routine non-recurrence follow-up after resection. This sample comprised PBMCs, obtained at follow-up. The receptor's source is a female donor with early-stage non-small cell lung cancer.

CDR3 in amino acids: CASGPDRAIYNSPLHF. CDR3 nucleotide sequence: TGTGCTAGTGGACCCGACAGGGCTATCTATAATTCACCCCTCCACTTT. J is TRBJ1-6 and V is TRBV12-5; 7 positions agree with TRBD1. Germline assignment: CDR1 LGHNT and CDR2 FRNRAP. The length of the CDR3 is 16 residues. Germline trimming cut 6 bases from V and 3 bases from J; bases unmatched to any gene: 8.